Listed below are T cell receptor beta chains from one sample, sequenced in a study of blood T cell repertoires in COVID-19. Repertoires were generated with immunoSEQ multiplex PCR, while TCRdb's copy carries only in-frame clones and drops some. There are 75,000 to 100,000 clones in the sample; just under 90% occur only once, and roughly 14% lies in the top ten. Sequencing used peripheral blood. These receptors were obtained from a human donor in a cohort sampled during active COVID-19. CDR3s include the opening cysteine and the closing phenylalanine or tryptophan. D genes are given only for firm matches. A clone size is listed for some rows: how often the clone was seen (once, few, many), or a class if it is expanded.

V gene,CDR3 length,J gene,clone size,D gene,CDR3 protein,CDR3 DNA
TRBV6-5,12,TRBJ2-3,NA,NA,CASSYSPDTQYF,TGTGCCAGCAGTTACTCCCCGGATACGCAGTATTTT
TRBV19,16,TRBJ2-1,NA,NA,CASSERSHPSYNEQFF,TGTGCCAGTAGTGAGAGATCCCACCCATCCTACAATGAGCAGTTCTTC
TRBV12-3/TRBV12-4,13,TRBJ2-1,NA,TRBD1,CASYLGQGNEQFF,TGTGCCAGCTATCTGGGACAGGGGAATGAGCAGTTCTTC
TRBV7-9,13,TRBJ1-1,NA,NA,CASSRGRDTEAFF,TGTGCCAGCAGCAGGGGACGGGACACTGAAGCTTTCTTT
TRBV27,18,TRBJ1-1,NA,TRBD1,CASSLNGGTVTMNTEAFF,TGTGCCAGCAGTTTAAATGGAGGGACAGTCACCATGAACACTGAAGCTTTCTTT
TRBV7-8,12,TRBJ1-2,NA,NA,CASSWTDHGYTF,TGTGCCAGCAGTTGGACAGATCATGGCTACACCTTC
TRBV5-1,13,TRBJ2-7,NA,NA,CASSLDGAYEQYF,TGCGCCAGCAGCTTGGACGGAGCCTACGAGCAGTACTTC
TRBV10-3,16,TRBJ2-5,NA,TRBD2,CAISDLGLAVRETQYF,TGTGCCATCAGTGACCTTGGACTAGCGGTCAGGGAGACCCAGTACTTC
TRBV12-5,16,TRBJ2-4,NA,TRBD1,CASAPGQGIAKNIQYF,TGTGCTAGTGCCCCCGGACAGGGTATAGCCAAAAACATTCAGTACTTC
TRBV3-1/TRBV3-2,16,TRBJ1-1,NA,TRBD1,CASSQEATGANTEAFF,TGTGCCAGCAGCCAAGAAGCGACAGGGGCCAACACTGAAGCTTTCTTT
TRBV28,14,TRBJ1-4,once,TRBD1,CASSLTGGSEKLFF,TGTGCCAGCAGTTTGACAGGGGGTAGTGAAAAACTGTTTTTT
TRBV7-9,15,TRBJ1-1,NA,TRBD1,CASSMPTGVITEAFF,TGTGCCAGCAGCATGCCGACAGGGGTTATTACTGAAGCTTTCTTT
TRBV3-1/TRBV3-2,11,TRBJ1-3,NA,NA,CASSQANTIYF,TGTGCCAGCAGCCAAGCTAACACCATATATTTT
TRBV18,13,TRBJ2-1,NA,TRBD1,CASSQGAGEEQFF,TGTGCCAGCTCACAGGGGGCCGGCGAGGAGCAGTTCTTC
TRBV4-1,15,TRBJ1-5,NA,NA,CASSQDNISNQPQHF,TGCGCCAGCAGCCAAGACAACATTAGCAATCAGCCCCAGCATTTT
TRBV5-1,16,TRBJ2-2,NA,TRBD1,CASTPLGTVRTGELFF,TGCGCCAGCACCCCTTTGGGGACAGTGAGAACCGGGGAGCTGTTTTTT
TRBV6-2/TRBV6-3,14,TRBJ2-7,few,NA,CASSASSLSYEQYF,TGTGCCAGCAGCGCCTCTAGCCTCTCCTACGAGCAGTACTTC
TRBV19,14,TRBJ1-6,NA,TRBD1,CASSTGTDNSPLHF,TGTGCCAGTAGCACCGGGACAGATAATTCACCCCTCCACTTT
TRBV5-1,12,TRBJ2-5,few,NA,CASSTNQETQYF,TGCGCCAGCAGCACTAACCAAGAGACCCAGTACTTC
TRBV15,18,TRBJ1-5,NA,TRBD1,CATSRDRGQGVFNQPQHF,TGTGCCACCAGCAGAGATCGGGGGCAGGGGGTTTTCAATCAGCCCCAGCATTTT
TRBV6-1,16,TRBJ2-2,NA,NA,CASSEVQGGFTGELFF,TGTGCCAGCAGTGAAGTACAGGGGGGGTTCACCGGGGAGCTGTTTTTT
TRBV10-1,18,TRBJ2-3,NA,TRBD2,CASNRLAGGPGNTDTQYF,TGCGCCAGCAACCGATTAGCGGGAGGGCCGGGTAATACAGATACGCAGTATTTT
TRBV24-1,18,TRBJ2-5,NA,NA,CATSEPPGRGGGQETQYF,TGTGCCACCAGTGAGCCGCCGGGGAGAGGGGGGGGCCAAGAGACCCAGTACTTC
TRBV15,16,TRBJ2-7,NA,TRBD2,CATSSGGTTLLDEQYF,TGTGCCACCAGCAGTGGGGGGACTACCCTTTTAGACGAGCAGTACTTC
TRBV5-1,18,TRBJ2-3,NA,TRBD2,CASSLVGGLAGFTDTQYF,TGCGCCAGCAGCTTGGTAGGAGGACTAGCGGGATTCACAGATACGCAGTATTTT
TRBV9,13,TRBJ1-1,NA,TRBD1,CASSVDRDTEAFF,TGTGCCAGCAGCGTGGACAGGGACACTGAAGCTTTCTTT
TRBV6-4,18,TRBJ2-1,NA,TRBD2,CASSEGAGASSSYNEQFF,TGTGCCAGCAGTGAAGGAGCGGGAGCCTCGAGCTCCTACAATGAGCAGTTCTTC
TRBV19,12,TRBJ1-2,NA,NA,CASISPSYGYTF,TGTGCCAGTATCTCCCCCAGCTATGGCTACACCTTC
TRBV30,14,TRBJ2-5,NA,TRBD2,CAAGGLAAQETQYF,TGTGCCGCCGGGGGACTAGCGGCCCAAGAGACCCAGTACTTC
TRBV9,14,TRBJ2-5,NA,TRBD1,CASSTGTAQETQYF,TGTGCCAGCAGCACCGGGACAGCTCAAGAGACCCAGTACTTC
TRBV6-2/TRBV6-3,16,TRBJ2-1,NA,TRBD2,CASSTGTSGGNNEQFF,TGTGCCAGCAGTACAGGGACTAGCGGGGGGAACAATGAGCAGTTCTTC
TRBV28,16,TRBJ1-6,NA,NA,CASSLPGRLYNSPLHF,TGTGCCAGCAGTTTACCCGGTCGCCTGTATAATTCACCCCTCCACTTT
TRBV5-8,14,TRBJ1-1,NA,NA,CASSSRQDDTEAFF,TGTGCCAGCAGCTCACGACAGGACGACACTGAAGCTTTCTTT
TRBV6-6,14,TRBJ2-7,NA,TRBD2,CASSLASGSYEQYF,TGTGCCAGCAGTCTGGCTAGCGGGAGCTACGAGCAGTACTTC
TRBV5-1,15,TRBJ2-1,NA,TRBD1,CASSLGTGNYNEQFF,TGCGCCAGCAGCTTAGGGACAGGTAACTACAATGAGCAGTTCTTC
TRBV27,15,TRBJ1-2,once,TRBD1,CASTPTDRALYGYTF,TGTGCCAGCACCCCGACGGACAGGGCTTTATATGGCTACACCTTC
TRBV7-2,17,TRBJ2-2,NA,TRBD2,CASSSREAGGNTGELFF,TGTGCCAGCAGCTCAAGGGAGGCGGGGGGGAACACCGGGGAGCTGTTTTTT
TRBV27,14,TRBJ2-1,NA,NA,CATRNGGPRNEQFF,TGTGCCACCCGAAATGGAGGGCCGAGGAATGAGCAGTTCTTC
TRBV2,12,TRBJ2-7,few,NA,CASSGDSYEQYF,TGTGCCAGCAGCGGGGACTCCTACGAGCAGTACTTC
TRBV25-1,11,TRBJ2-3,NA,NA,CASSERGLQYF,TGTGCCAGCAGTGAACGGGGTCTGCAGTATTTT
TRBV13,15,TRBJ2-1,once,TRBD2,CASSSSGGTYNEQFF,TGTGCCAGCAGCTCGAGCGGGGGGACCTACAATGAGCAGTTCTTC
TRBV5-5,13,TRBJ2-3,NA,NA,CASSSGVTDTQYF,TGTGCCAGCAGCTCAGGGGTCACAGATACGCAGTATTTT
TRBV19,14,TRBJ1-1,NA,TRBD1,CASSISQGRTEAFF,TGTGCCAGTAGTATATCACAGGGGAGGACTGAAGCTTTCTTT
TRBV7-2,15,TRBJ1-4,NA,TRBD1,CASSGTGGSGEKLFF,TGTGCCAGCAGCGGAACAGGGGGCAGCGGCGAAAAACTGTTTTTT
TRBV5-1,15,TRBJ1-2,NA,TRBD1,CASSITGTGLYGYTF,TGCGCCAGCAGCATTACCGGGACAGGGCTTTATGGCTACACCTTC
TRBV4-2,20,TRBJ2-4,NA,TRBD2,CASSQPPPSGGPIPMDIQYF,TGTGCCAGCAGCCAACCCCCCCCTAGCGGGGGGCCAATCCCGATGGACATTCAGTACTTC
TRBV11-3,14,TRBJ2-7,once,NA,CASSLSGKPYEQYF,TGTGCCAGCAGCTTAAGCGGAAAGCCCTACGAGCAGTACTTC
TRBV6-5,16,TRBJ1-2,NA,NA,CASSYGGGPSNYGYTF,TGTGCCAGCAGTTACGGGGGGGGCCCAAGTAACTATGGCTACACCTTC
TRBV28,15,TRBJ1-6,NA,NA,CASTWDGQLNSPLHF,TGTGCCAGCACCTGGGACGGACAGCTTAATTCACCCCTCCACTTT
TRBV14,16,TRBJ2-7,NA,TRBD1,CASSRFGTESSYEQYF,TGTGCCAGCAGCCGCTTCGGGACAGAGAGCTCCTACGAGCAGTACTTC